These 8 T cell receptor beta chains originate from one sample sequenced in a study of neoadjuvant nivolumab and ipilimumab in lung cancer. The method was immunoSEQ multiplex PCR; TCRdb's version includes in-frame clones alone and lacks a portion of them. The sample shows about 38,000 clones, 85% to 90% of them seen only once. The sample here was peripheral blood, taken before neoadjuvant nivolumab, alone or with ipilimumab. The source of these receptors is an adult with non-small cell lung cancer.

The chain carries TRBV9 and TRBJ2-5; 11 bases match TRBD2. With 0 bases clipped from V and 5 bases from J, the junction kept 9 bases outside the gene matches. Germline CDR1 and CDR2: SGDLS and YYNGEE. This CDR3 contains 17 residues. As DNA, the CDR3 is TGTGCCAGCAGCGTAGCTACTAGCGGGAGCGTCGTTGAGACCCAGTACTTC. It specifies CASSVATSGSVVETQYF.

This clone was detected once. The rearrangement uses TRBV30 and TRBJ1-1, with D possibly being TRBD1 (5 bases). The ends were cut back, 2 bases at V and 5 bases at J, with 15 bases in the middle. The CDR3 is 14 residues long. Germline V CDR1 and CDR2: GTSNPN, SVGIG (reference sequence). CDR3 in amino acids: CAWSLTGGETEAFF. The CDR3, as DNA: TGTGCCTGGAGTCTCACCGGGGGGGAGACTGAAGCTTTCTTT.

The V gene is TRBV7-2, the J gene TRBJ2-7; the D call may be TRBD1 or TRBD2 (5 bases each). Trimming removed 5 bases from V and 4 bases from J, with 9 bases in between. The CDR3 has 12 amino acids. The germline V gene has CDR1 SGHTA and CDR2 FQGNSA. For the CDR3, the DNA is TGTGCCAGCAGCCCTGGGACGTACGAGCAGTACTTC. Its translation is CASSPGTYEQYF.

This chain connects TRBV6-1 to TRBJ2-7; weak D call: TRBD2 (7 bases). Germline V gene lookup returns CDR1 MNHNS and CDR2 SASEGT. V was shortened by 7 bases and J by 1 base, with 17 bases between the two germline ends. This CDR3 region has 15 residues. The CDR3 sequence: CASTRGGDGSYEQYF. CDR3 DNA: TGTGCCAGCACAAGGGGGGGCGACGGATCCTACGAGCAGTACTTC.

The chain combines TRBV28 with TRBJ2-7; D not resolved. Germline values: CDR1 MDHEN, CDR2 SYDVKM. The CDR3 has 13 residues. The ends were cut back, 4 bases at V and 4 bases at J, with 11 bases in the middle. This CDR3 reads CASSSYGYYEQYF. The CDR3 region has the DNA TGTGCCAGCAGTTCCTACGGCTATTACGAGCAGTACTTC. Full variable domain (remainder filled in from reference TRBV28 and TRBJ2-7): DVKVTQSSRYLVKRTGEKVFLECVQDMDHENMFWYRQDPGLGLRLIYFSYDVKMKEKGDIPEGYSVSREKKERFSLILESASTNQTSMYLCASSSYGYYEQYFGPGTRLTVT.

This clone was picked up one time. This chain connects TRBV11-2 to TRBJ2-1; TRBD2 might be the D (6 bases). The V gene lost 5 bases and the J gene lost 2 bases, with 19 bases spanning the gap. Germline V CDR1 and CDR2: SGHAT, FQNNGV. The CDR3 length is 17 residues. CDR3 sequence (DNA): TGTGCCAGCAGCCTTAGGCCCAGGGACTCAACCTACAATGAGCAGTTCTTC. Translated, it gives CASSLRPRDSTYNEQFF.

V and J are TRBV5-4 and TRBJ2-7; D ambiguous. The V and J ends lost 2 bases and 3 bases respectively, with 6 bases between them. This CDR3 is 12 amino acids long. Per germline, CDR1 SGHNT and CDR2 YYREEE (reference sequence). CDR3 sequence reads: CASSFGFYEQYF. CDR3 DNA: TGTGCCAGCAGCTTTGGGTTCTACGAGCAGTACTTC. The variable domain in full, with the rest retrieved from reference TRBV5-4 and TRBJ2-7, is ETGVTQSPTHLIKTRGQQVTLRCSSQSGHNTVSWYQQALGQGPQFIFQYYREEENGRGNFPPRFSGLQFPNYSSELNVNALELDDSALYLCASSFGFYEQYFGPGTRLTVT.

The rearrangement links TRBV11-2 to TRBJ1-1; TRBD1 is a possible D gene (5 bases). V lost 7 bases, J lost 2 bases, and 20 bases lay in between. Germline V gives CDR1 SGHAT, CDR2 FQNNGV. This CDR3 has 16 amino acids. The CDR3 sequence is CASNSVLQGLNTEAFF. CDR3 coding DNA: TGTGCCAGCAACTCGGTCCTGCAGGGTCTCAACACTGAAGCTTTCTTT.